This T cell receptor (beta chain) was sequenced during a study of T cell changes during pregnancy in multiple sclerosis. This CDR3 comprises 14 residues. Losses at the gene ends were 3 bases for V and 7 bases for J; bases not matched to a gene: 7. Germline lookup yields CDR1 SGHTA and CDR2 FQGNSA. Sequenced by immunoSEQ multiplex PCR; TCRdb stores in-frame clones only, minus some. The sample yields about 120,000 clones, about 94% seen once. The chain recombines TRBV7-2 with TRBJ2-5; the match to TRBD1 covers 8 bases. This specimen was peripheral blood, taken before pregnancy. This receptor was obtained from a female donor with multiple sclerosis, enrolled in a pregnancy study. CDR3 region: CASSLGTGVGTQYF. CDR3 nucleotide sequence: TGTGCCAGCAGCTTGGGGACAGGAGTAGGGACCCAGTACTTC. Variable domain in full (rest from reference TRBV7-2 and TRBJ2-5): GAGVSQSPSNKVTEKGKDVELRCDPISGHTALYWYRQSLGQGLEFLIYFQGNSAPDKSGLPSDRFSAERTGGSVSTLTIQRTQQEDSAVYLCASSLGTGVGTQYFGPGTRLLVL.